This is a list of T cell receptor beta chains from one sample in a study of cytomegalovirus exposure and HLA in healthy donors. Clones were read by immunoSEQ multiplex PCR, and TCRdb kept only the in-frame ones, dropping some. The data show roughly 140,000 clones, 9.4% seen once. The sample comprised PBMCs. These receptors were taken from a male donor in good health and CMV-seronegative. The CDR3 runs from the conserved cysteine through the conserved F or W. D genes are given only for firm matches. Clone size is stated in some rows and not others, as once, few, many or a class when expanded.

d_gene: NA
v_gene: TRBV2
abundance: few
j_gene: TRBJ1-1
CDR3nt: TGTGCCAGCAGTCTGGACAGCAGCACTGAAGCTTTCTTT
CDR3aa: CASSLDSSTEAFF

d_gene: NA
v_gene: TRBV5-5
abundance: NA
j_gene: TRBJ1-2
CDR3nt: TGTGCCAGCAGCCGTGAGGGGGTTGGGGGATATGGCTACACCTTC
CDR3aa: CASSREGVGGYGYTF

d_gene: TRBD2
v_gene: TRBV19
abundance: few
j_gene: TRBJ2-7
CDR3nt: TGTGCCAGTAGTTATTTCGGGGGGTCTCTAACCTACGAGCAGTACTTC
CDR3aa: CASSYFGGSLTYEQYF

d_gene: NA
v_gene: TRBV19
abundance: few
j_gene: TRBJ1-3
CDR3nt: TGTGCCAGTTTCCCTACGGGGGAAGACTCTGGAAACACCATATATTTT
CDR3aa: CASFPTGEDSGNTIYF

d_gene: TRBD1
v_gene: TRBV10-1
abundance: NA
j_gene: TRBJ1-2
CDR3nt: TGCGCCAGCACCCTGGACAGGGAGGTTTGGGACTATGGCTACACCTTC
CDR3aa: CASTLDREVWDYGYTF

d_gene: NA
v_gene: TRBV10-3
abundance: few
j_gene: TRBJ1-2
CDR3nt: TGTGCCATCAGCCCAACAGGGTTTGCGAGCTATGGCTACACCTTC
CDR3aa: CAISPTGFASYGYTF

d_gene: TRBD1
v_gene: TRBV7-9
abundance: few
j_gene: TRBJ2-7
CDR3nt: TGTGCCAGCACCGACAGGGGGCCTTACGAGCAGTACTTC
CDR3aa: CASTDRGPYEQYF

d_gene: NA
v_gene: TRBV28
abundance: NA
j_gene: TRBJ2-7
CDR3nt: TGTGCCAGCTCTACCGGGTTAACCTACGAGCAGTACTTC
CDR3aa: CASSTGLTYEQYF

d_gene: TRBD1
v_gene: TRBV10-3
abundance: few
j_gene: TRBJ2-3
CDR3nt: TGTGCCAGTCAGGGGGCTGGCACAGATACGCAGTATTTT
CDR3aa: CASQGAGTDTQYF

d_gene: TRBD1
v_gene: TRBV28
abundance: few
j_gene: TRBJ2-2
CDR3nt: TGTGCCAGCAGTCCGGGACAGGCGAACACCGGGGAGCTGTTTTTT
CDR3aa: CASSPGQANTGELFF

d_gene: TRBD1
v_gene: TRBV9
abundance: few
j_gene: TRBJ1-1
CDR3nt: TGTGCCAGCAGCTTATCCGGGACAGGGGGCGGTGAAGCTTTCTTT
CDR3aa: CASSLSGTGGGEAFF

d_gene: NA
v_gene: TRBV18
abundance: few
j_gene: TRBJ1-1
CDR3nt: TGTGCCAGCTCACCTGGGGAGGGCGTTGAAGCTTTCTTT
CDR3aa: CASSPGEGVEAFF

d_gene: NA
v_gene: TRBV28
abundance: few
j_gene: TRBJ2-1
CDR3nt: TGTGCCACCGGGACACCCTCTTTCGAGTTCTTC
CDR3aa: CATGTPSFEFF

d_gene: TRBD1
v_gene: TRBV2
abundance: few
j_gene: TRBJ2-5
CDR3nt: TGTGCCAGCAGTGAATTGACAGGGGGCGCAAGGCAAGAGACCCAGTACTTC
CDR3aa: CASSELTGGARQETQYF

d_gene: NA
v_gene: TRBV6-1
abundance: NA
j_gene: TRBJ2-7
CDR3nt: TGTGCCAGCAGTGTGGAGGGTCCCTACGAGCAGTACTTC
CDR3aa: CASSVEGPYEQYF

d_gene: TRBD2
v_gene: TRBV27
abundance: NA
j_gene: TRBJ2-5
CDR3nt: TGTGCCAGCAGTTTAGGTCTAGCGGAAGAGACCCAGTACTTC
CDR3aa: CASSLGLAEETQYF

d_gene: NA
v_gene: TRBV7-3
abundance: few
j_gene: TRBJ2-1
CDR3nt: TGTGCCAGCAGCTCTGCTGGAGTCGAGCAGTTCTTC
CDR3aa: CASSSAGVEQFF

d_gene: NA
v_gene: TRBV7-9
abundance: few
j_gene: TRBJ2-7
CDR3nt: TGTGCCAGCAGCAGCCTCCTTAGGCAGTACTTC
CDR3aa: CASSSLLRQYF

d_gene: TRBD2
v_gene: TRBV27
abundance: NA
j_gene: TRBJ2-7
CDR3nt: TGTGCCAGCAGTTTGCGTGAGCGGGGCCTCTACGAGCAGTACTTC
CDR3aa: CASSLRERGLYEQYF

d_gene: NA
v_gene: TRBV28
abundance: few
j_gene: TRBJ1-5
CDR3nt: TGTGCCAGCAGTAGCTCCTATAGCAATCAGCCCCAGCATTTT
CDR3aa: CASSSSYSNQPQHF

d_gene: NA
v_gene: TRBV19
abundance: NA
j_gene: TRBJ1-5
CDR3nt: TGTGCCAGTAGTATAGCCGTATATCAGCCCCAGCATTTT
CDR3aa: CASSIAVYQPQHF

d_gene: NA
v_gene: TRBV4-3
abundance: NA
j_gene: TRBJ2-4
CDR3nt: TGCGCCAGCAGCCAAGAGGCTAGCTGGAACATTCAGTACTTC
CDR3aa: CASSQEASWNIQYF

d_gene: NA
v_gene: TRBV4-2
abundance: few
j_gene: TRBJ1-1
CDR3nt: TGTGCCAGCAGCCCCATCGAGCGGAACACTGAAGCTTTCTTT
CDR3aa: CASSPIERNTEAFF

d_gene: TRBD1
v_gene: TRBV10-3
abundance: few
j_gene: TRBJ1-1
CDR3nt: TGTGCCATCAGTGAAGGACAGGGTCTAAACACTGAAGCTTTCTTT
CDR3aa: CAISEGQGLNTEAFF

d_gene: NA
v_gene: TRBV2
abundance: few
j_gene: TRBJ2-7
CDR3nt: TGTACCAGCAGTGATAATGCAGGCCCATACGAGCAGTACTTC
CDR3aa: CTSSDNAGPYEQYF

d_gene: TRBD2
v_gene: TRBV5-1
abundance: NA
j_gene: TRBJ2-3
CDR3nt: TGCGCCAGCAGCTTGGTGGCGGGAGGTACAGATACGCAGTATTTT
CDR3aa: CASSLVAGGTDTQYF

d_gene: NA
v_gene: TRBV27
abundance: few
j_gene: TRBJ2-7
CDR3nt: TGTGCCAGCAGTCAATCCCAGTACAGGGATCGGAACGAGCAGTACTTC
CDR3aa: CASSQSQYRDRNEQYF

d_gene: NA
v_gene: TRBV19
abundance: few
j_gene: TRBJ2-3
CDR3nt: TGTGCCAGTAGTACCGCCCGGGTCGGAGGCACAGATACGCAGTATTTT
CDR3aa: CASSTARVGGTDTQYF

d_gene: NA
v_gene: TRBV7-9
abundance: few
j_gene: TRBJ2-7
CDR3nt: TGTGCCAGCAGCTTAGGGGGAGGCGGCGAGCAGTACTTC
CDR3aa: CASSLGGGGEQYF

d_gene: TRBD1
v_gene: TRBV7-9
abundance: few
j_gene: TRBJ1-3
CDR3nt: TGTGCCAGCAGCGCTCCAAACAGGGGCTTGCCTGGAAACACCATATATTTT
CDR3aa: CASSAPNRGLPGNTIYF

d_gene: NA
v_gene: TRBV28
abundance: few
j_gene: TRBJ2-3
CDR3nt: TGTGCCAGCGGGGGAGCTAGCGCCAGGGGGACAGATACGCAGTATTTT
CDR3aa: CASGGASARGTDTQYF

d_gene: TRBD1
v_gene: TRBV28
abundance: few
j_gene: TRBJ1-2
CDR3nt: TGTGCCAGCAGTTTACCCCCATTGACAGGGGCTCACTATGGCTACACCTTC
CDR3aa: CASSLPPLTGAHYGYTF

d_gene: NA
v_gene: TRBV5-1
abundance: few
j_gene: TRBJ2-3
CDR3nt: TGCGCCACCGCAGTGGGGACAACAGATACGCAGTATTTT
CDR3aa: CATAVGTTDTQYF

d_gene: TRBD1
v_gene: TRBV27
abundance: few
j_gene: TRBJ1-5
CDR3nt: TGTGCCAGCAGTTTACCGGGGACAGGGTTCCCACCACTTCAGCCCCAGCATTTT
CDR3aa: CASSLPGTGFPPLQPQHF

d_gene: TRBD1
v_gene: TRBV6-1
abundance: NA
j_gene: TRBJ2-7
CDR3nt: TGTGCCAGCAGTGGGATACAGGGGGCCTACGAGCAGTACTTC
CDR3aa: CASSGIQGAYEQYF

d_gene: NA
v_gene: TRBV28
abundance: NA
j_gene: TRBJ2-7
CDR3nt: TGTGCCAGCAGTTTACTCCCGGGCCCGACAGGCGAGCAGTACTTC
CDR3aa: CASSLLPGPTGEQYF

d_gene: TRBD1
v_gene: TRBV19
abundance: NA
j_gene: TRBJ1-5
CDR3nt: TGTGCCAGTAGTATTTGGGACGGACAGGGTAGCAATCAGCCCCAGCATTTT
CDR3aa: CASSIWDGQGSNQPQHF

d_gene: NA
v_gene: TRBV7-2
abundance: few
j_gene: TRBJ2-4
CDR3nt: TGTGCCAGCAGCTTACCCAGCGGCCGCATTCAGTACTTC
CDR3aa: CASSLPSGRIQYF

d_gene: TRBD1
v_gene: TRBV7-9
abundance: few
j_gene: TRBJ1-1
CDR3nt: TGTGCCAGCAGCTCACAGGGGGACACTGAAGCTTTCTTT
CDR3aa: CASSSQGDTEAFF

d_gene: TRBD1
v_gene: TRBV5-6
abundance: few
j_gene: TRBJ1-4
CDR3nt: TGTGCCAGCGGCCGGACAGGGCTTAATGAAAAACTGTTTTTT
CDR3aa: CASGRTGLNEKLFF

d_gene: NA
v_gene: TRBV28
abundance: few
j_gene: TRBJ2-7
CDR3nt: TGTGCCAGCAGTTTACCGGCAGGGTACGAGCAGTACTTC
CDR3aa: CASSLPAGYEQYF

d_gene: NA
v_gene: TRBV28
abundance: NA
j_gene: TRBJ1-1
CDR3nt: TGTGCCAGCAGTTTCGCCGGGACACCGAACACTGAAGCTTTCTTT
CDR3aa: CASSFAGTPNTEAFF

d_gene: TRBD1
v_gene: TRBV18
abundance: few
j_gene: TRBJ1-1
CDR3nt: TGTGCCAGCTCACCACAAGGACAGGGGAGCACTGAAGCTTTCTTT
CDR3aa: CASSPQGQGSTEAFF

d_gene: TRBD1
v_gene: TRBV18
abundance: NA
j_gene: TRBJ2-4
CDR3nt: TGTGCCAGCTCGCCCAGCCGGGACAGGGGAAACATTCAGTACTTC
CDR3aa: CASSPSRDRGNIQYF

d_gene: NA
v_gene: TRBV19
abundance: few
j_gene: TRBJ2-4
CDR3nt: TGTGCCAGTAGTATCCAGGGGCCCTTCTTAGCCAAAAACATTCAGTACTTC
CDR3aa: CASSIQGPFLAKNIQYF

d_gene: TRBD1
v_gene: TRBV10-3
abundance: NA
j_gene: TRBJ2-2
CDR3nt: TGTGCCATCAGTGAACGACAGGGTGGCGGCGCCGGGGAGCTGTTTTTT
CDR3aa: CAISERQGGGAGELFF

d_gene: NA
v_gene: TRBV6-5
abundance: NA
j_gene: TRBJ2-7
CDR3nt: TGTGCCAGCAGTTACTCGATGGTACAGATCACCTACGAGCAGTACTTC
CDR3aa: CASSYSMVQITYEQYF

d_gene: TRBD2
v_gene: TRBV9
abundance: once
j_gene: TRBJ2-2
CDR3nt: TGTGCCAGCAGCGTAGTCCTAGCGGTGAACACCGGGGAGCTGTTTTTT
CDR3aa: CASSVVLAVNTGELFF

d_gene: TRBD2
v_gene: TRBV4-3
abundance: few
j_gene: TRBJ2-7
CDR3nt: TGCGCCAGCAGCCAGCGGGGGACGGGGGGGCTCGAGCAGTACTTC
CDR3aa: CASSQRGTGGLEQYF

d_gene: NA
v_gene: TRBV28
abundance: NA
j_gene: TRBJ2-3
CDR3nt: TGTGCCAGCAGTTTTGCGACAGCAGGGGCAGATACGCAGTATTTT
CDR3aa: CASSFATAGADTQYF

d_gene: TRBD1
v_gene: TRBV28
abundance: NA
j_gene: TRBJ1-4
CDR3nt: TGTGCCAGCAGTTTGCAGGGGGTGCTAAACGAAAAACTGTTTTTT
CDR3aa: CASSLQGVLNEKLFF

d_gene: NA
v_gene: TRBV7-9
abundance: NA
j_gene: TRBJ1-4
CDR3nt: TGTGCCAGCAGCTTAGCGGCATTCGAAAAACTGTTTTTT
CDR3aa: CASSLAAFEKLFF

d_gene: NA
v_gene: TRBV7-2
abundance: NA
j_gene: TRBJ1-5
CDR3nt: TGTGCCAGCAGCTTAGTGGGGACTGCTAATCAGCCCCAGCATTTT
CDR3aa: CASSLVGTANQPQHF

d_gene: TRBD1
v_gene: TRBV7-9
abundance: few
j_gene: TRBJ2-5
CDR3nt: TGTGCCAGCAGCTCTCCTGACAGGGTTCAAGAGACCCAGTACTTC
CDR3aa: CASSSPDRVQETQYF